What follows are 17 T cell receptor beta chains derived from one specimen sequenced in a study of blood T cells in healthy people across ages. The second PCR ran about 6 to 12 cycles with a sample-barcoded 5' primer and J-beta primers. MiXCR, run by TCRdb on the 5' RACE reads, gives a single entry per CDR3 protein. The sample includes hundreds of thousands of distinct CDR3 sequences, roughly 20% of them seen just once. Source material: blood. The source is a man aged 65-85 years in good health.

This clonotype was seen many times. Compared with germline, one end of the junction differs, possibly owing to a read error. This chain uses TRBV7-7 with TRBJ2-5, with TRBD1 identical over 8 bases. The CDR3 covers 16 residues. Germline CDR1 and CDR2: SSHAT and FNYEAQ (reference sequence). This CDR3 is CASSPLRGHDQETQYF. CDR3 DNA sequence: TGTGCTAGCAGCCCGCTCAGGGGGCATGACCAAGAGACCCAGTACTTC.

CDR3 sequence reads: CASSSASGSNNEQFF. The CDR3 coding sequence is TGCGCCAGCAGCTCCGCTAGCGGGAGTAACAATGAGCAGTTCTTC. The rearrangement links TRBV5-1 to TRBJ2-1; 10 bases match TRBD2. Germline CDR1 reads SGHRS; CDR2 reads YFSETQ. This CDR3 is 15 amino acids long. Trimming at V came to 3 bases and at J to 5 bases, leaving 5 bases not matched to a gene.

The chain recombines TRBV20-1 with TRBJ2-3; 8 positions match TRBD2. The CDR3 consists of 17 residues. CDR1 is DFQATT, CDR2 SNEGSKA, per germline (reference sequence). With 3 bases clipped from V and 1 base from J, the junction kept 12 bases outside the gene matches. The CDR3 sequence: CSASIISRRGGTDTQYF. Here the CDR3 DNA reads TGCAGTGCTAGTATAATATCGAGGCGGGGGGGCACAGATACGCAGTATTTT.

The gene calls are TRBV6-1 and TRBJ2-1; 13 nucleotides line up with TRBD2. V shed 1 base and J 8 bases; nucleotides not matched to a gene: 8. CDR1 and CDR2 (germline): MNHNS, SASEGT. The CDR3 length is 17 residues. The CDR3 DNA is TGTGCCAGCAGTGAAGGGACTAGCGGGAGTTTCCGTGATGAGCAGTTCTTC. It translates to CASSEGTSGSFRDEQFF.

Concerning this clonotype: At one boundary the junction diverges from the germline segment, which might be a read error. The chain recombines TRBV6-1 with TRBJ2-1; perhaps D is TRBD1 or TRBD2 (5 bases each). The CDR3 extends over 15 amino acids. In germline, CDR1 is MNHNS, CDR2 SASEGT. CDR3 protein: CASNTGTGSDNEQFF. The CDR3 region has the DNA TGTGCCAGCAATACCGGGACGGGCTCCGACAATGAGCAGTTCTTC.

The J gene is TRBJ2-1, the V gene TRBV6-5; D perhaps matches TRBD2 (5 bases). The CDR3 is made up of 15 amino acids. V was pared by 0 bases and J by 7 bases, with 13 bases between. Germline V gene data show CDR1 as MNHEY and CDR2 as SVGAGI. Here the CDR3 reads CASSYSLRVRNEQFF. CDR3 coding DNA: TGTGCCAGCAGTTACTCGTTGAGGGTACGGAATGAGCAGTTCTTC.

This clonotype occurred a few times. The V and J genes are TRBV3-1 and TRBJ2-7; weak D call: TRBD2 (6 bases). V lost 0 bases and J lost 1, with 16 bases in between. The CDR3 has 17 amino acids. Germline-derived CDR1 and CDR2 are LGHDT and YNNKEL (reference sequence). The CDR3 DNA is TGTGCCAGCAGCCAAGATGACCGGGGGATCCGTTCCTACGAGCAGTACTTC. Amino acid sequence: CASSQDDRGIRSYEQYF.

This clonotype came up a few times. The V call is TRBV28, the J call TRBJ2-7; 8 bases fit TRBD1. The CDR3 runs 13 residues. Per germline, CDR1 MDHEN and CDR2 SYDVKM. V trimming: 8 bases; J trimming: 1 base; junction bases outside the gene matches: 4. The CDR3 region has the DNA TGTGCCAGCGGGGACAGGACTTCCTACGAGCAGTACTTC. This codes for CASGDRTSYEQYF.

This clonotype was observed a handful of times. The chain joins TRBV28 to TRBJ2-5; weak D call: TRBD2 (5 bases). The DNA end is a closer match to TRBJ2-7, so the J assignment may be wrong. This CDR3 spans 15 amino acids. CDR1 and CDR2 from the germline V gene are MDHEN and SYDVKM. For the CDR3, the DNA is TGTGCCAGCAGTTTATCGAGCGGTCCTTCCTACGAGCAGTACTTC. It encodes CASSLSSGPSYEQYF.

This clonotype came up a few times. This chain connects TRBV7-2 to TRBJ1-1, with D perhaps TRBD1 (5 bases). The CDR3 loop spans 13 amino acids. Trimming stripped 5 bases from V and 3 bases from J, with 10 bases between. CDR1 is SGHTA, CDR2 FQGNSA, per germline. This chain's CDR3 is CASSILRDTEAFF. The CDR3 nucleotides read TGTGCCAGCAGCATCCTCAGGGACACTGAAGCTTTCTTT.

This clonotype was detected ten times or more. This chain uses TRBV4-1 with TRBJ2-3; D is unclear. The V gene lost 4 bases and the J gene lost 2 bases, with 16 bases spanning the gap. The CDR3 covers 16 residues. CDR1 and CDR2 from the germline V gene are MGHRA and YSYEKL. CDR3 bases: TGCGCCAGCAGCCCCAGCGTGAAGGAGTCCACAGATACGCAGTATTTT. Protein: CASSPSVKESTDTQYF.

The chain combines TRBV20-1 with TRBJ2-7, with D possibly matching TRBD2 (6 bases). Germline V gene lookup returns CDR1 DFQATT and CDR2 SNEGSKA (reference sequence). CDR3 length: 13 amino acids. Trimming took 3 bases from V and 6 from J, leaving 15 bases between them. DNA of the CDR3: TGCAGTGCTAGTCCCGGGAGACTAGGCGAGCAGTACTTC. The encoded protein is CSASPGRLGEQYF.

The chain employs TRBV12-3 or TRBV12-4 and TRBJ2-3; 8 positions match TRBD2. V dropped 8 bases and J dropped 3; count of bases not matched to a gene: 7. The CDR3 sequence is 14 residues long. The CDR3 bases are TGTGCCAGCTCCCCGGGGGGGGAGACAGATACGCAGTATTTT. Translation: CASSPGGETDTQYF.

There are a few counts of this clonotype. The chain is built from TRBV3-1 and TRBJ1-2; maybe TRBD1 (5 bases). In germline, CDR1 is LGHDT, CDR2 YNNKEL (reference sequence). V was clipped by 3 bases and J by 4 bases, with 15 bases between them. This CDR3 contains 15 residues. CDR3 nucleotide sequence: TGTGCCAGCAGCCAGTTTTCAGGTGGGGGCTATGGCTACACCTTC. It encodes CASSQFSGGGYGYTF.

The CDR3 DNA sequence: TGTGCCAGCAGTCGCCCCCTTTGGAGGGTAGGGACTGAAGCTTTCTTT. Translated: CASSRPLWRVGTEAFF. V and J are TRBV28 and TRBJ1-1; D not resolved. CDR3 length equals 16 residues. Per germline, CDR1 MDHEN and CDR2 SYDVKM. Trimming removed 5 bases at V and 5 bases at J, with 21 bases between.

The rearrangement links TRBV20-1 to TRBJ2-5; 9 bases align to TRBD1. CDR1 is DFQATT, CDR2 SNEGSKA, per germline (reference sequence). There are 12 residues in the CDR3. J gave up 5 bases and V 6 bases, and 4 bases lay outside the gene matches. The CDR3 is CSAKTGGETQYF. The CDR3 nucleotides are TGCAGTGCGAAGACAGGGGGGGAGACCCAGTACTTC.

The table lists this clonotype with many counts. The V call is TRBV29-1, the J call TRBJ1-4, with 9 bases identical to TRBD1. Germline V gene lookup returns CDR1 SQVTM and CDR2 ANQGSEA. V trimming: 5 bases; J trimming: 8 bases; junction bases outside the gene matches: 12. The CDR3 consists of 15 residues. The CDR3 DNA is TGCAGCGTTATACTCCGGGACAGGGATCGAGAAAAACTGTTTTTT. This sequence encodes CSVILRDRDREKLFF. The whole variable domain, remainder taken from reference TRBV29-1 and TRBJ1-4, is SAVISQKPSRDICQRGTSLTIQCQVDSQVTMMFWYRQQPGQSLTLIATANQGSEATYESGFVIDKFPISRPNLTFSTLTVSNMSPEDSSIYLCSVILRDRDREKLFFGSGTQLSVL.